This is a list of T cell receptor beta chains from one sample in a study of OX40 agonist ivuxolimab in advanced cancers. Measured with immunoSEQ multiplex PCR; TCRdb has only the in-frame clones, and not every one. The sample consists of over 25,000 clones, 65% to 75% of them appearing once. Sequences were derived from CD4+ or CD8+ T cells sorted from blood, sampled in a trial of the OX40 agonist ivuxolimab. The receptors shown here come from an adult with an advanced solid tumor such as melanoma, head and neck, liver or kidney cancer. The conserved cysteine and the conserved F or W are not part of the CDR3 here.

J,length,V,CDR3
TRBJ1-1,10,TRBV5-4,ASGGQNTEAF
TRBJ1-4,11,TRBV2,ASSQGLNEKLF
TRBJ1-6,15,TRBV23-1,ASSQRTNSSYNSPLH
TRBJ1-5,12,TRBV6-5,ASSLRTPDQPQH
TRBJ1-1,11,TRBV7-2,ASSSWGDTEAF
TRBJ2-1,9,TRBV20-1,SASGYNEQF
TRBJ2-1,13,TRBV18,ASSPGTNAYNEQF
TRBJ1-1,12,TRBV9,ASSVVMLDTEAF
TRBJ1-2,13,TRBV30,AWSLGATANYGYT
TRBJ2-5,15,TRBV2,ASRGLADNRLGETQY
TRBJ1-1,13,TRBV2,ASLVRGTGNTEAF
TRBJ1-2,11,TRBV15,ATSMGGNYGYT
TRBJ1-1,12,TRBV6-1,ASSLTGGETEAF
TRBJ1-4,13,TRBV28,ASSLLGDSNEKLF
TRBJ1-4,13,TRBV15,ATSRDLGTGEKLF
TRBJ2-7,12,TRBV7-9,ASSLEQGAYEQY
TRBJ2-3,12,TRBV6-6,ARGVGGGPDTQY
TRBJ2-1,13,TRBV27,ASSRGWGAENEQF
TRBJ2-3,14,TRBV7-2,ASSLGGSQRTDTQY
TRBJ1-2,11,TRBV5-1,ASSLGGEYGYT
TRBJ1-2,10,TRBV5-6,ASSYRGAGYT
TRBJ1-1,9,TRBV10-3,AISELTEAF
TRBJ2-1,13,TRBV4-2,ASSPLAGLNNEQF
TRBJ2-4,12,TRBV5-4,ASSLSGGGDIQY